This T cell receptor (beta chain) originates from a study of T cell responses to AZD1222 COVID-19 vaccine. Study observations and caveats: Spike-wide coverage was observed for vaccine-associated CD4 TCRs, with dominant responses at 160-218 and 743-854. Clonal diversity was possibly underestimated, and the donors were mostly white British, with more females.

A word on this clone: What it binds is not known.

Method: immunoSEQ multiplex PCR; TCRdb's copy keeps in-frame clones and lacks some. The table lists 150,000 or so clones, about nine tenths of them singletons. CDR3 length equals 16 residues. V lost 1 base and J lost 1, with 13 bases in between. The germline gives CDR1 MNHNS, CDR2 SASEGT. The specimen was peripheral blood, collected on day 0 of AZD1222 vaccination. This receptor was identified in an adult in good health. This sequence joins TRBV6-1 and TRBJ1-2, with a possible D match to TRBD1 (6 bases). CDR3 in DNA: TGTGCCAGCAGTGAAGAGCGGCGCAGGGGTAACTATGGCTACACCTTC. Protein sequence: CASSEERRRGNYGYTF.